The entry that follows covers one T cell receptor (beta chain) sequence. No cognate antigen has been identified for it. Within one base of it there is no much larger clone, and no base qualities were kept. The collaborating institutions used their own protocols to collect whole blood in K2EDTA tubes. For TCRbeta analysis, collaborator samples were shipped as frozen whole blood, as isolated PBMCs, or as DNA extracted from either sample type. TCRbeta CDR3 regions were amplified from genomic DNA by means of the immunoSEQ Assay, a bias-controlled multiplex PCR. Turning to the authors' computational methods: The number of nucleated cells in each sample was estimated by amplification of reference gene primers within the assay. To quantify the absolute abundance of each unique TCRbeta CDR3 rearrangement, sequence reads were collapsed and filtered. For each sample, productive Simpson clonality was calculated as the square root of Simpson's diversity index over productive rearrangements. Entries here come from immuneACCESS through TCRdb and include only in-frame sequences with V and J called. Some clones fail to appear in such tables; in the studies checked, an unresolved V gene covers under half of the shortfall, and the cause of the remainder is unknown. V and J calls and clone size are those listed in that table; D and trimming were worked out from the DNA. The sample table records around 250,000 clones; around 83% of these occur just once. The top ten clonotypes cover roughly 8.7% of the sample.

This entry is derived from a study of blood T cell repertoires in COVID-19 (dated by TCRdb to the early 2020s). Notes on the research overall: Samples covering the acute and convalescent phases of COVID-19 were provided by collaborators in the United States, Italy and Spain. The material from the prospective study consisted of cDNA or gDNA derived from T cells, B-cell-depleted T cells, or PBMCs. A de-identified subject ID, COVID-19 status, age in years and sex were almost always included in the sample metadata. Samples came from the ongoing ImmuneRACE study (first 160 participants) plus 1,254 subjects from 6 global collaborators. A freely available public database, intended as a resource for researchers studying the immune response to SARS-CoV-2, is where the repertoires were released. The dataset comprised deeply sampled blood TCRbeta repertoires from subjects exposed to, actively infected with, or recovered from COVID-19. Where available, HLA class I and class II types were taken from metadata supplied by the sample provider and were not determined by assay-based typing.

Spanning cysteine to phenylalanine, the CDR3 consists of 15 amino acids. Solely the CDR3 DNA is kept, with 45 bases framed from the first base. In the germline V gene, CDR1 corresponds to KGHSH and CDR2 to LQKENI. V and J are trimmed by 5 bases and 4 bases, and the gene matches miss 8 bases of the junction. The study at large found these results: Clinical and demographic metadata were provided uncurated, with the amount varying by source and participant.

Sequencing was carried out using peripheral blood. The rearranged segments are TRBV18 and TRBJ2-7; the central 10 bases match TRBD2. This receptor was obtained from a middle-aged man with active or convalescent COVID-19. The CDR3 region: CASSLAGGPLYEQYF. The sequenced DNA is TGTGCCAGCTCATTAGCGGGAGGACCGCTTTACGAGCAGTACTTC.